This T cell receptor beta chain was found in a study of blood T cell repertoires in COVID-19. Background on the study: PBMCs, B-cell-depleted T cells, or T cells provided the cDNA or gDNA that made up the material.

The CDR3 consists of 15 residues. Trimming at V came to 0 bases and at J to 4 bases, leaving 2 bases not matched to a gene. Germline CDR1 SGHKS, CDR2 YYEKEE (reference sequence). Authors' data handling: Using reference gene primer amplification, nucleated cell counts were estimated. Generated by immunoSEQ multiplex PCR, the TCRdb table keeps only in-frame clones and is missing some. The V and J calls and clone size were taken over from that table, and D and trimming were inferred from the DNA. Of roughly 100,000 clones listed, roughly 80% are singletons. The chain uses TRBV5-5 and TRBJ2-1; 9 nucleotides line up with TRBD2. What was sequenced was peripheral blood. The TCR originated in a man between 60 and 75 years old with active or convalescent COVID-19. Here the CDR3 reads CASSLETSGYNEQFF. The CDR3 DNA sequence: TGTGCCAGCAGCTTGGAGACTAGCGGTTACAATGAGCAGTTCTTC.